The 19 T cell receptor beta chains below were found in one sample sequenced in a study of cytomegalovirus exposure and HLA in healthy donors. The PCR ran on 60 Vbeta and 13 Jbeta primers. Using immunoSEQ multiplex PCR, the repertoire was profiled, and TCRdb retains in-frame clones only, with some absent. The sample contains 70,000 to 95,000 clones, roughly 80% of which appear only once. Material for sequencing was PBMCs. These receptors were collected from a woman aged 40-49 years in good health and CMV-seropositive.

The chain has TRBV2 and TRBJ1-1, with 8 positions matching TRBD1. Looked up from germline, CDR1 is SNHLY and CDR2 is FYNNEI. The CDR3 sequence is 14 residues long. V lost 9 bases to trimming and J lost 3 bases; unmatched junction nucleotides: 9. CDR3 DNA sequence: TGTGCCAGTACTAAACAGGGGGGGGACACTGAAGCTTTCTTT. Translated: CASTKQGGDTEAFF.

The chain joins TRBV5-6 to TRBJ2-1; tentative D call: TRBD1 (5 bases). Germline lookup yields CDR1 SGHDT and CDR2 YYEEEE. The germline V and J ends were trimmed by 4 bases and 6 bases, with 17 bases remaining between them. The CDR3 runs 15 residues. CDR3 sequence (DNA): TGTGCCAGCAGCAATTCCTTACAGGTCCCCAATGAGCAGTTCTTC. This codes for CASSNSLQVPNEQFF.

This clone was seen only once. The chain combines TRBV10-1 with TRBJ1-1; maybe TRBD1 (6 bases). This CDR3 is 12 amino acids long. Germline V CDR1 and CDR2: WNHNN, SYGVQD (reference sequence). V was trimmed by 6 bases and J by 3 bases, leaving 8 bases between them. The CDR3 reads CASRGGHTEAFF. DNA of the CDR3: TGCGCCAGCAGAGGGGGACACACTGAAGCTTTCTTT.

A remark on this clone: Without the conserved terminal phenylalanine or tryptophan, this CDR3 likely stems from a read error. The V gene is TRBV7-9, the J gene TRBJ1-2; TRBD1 might be the D (6 bases). The CDR3 extends over 13 amino acids. V dropped 2 bases and J dropped 8 bases, with 12 bases sitting between them. Germline V lookup: CDR1 SEHNR, CDR2 FQNEAQ (reference sequence). This CDR3 is CASSLYAGDGYTV. The CDR3 bases are TGTGCCAGCAGCTTATATGCAGGGGACGGCTACACCGTC.

The sample holds a few counts of this clone. V is TRBV5-4 and J is TRBJ2-2, with 7 nucleotides matching TRBD2. This CDR3 spans 14 amino acids. The germline V gene encodes CDR1 SGHNT and CDR2 YYREEE (reference sequence). The ends lost 7 bases at V and 3 bases at J; junction bases unmatched: 6. The CDR3 region is CASHSSGHTGELFF. CDR3 DNA: TGTGCCAGCCATAGTAGCGGGCACACCGGGGAGCTGTTTTTT.

The rearrangement uses TRBV5-1 and TRBJ1-1; a possible D gene is TRBD1 (5 bases). Trimming took off 4 bases at V and 1 base at J, with 14 bases between the two ends. The CDR3 has 15 amino acids. Per germline, CDR1 SGHRS and CDR2 YFSETQ. The CDR3 protein is CASSKLRGTNTEAFF. For the CDR3, the DNA is TGCGCCAGCAGCAAGCTACGGGGGACGAACACTGAAGCTTTCTTT.

V is TRBV11-2 and J is TRBJ1-2; 7 bases fit TRBD1. Per germline, CDR1 SGHAT and CDR2 FQNNGV. J lost 2 bases, V lost 0 bases, and 3 bases had no gene match. The CDR3 runs to 15 residues. The chain's CDR3 is CASSLDSGGNYGYTF. The CDR3 region has the DNA TGTGCCAGCAGCTTAGATTCAGGGGGGAACTATGGCTACACCTTC.

This chain links TRBV19 with TRBJ1-3; D is unresolved. The V end was cut by 3 bases, the J end by 4 bases, with 13 bases between. Germline V CDR1 and CDR2: LNHDA, SQIVND (reference sequence). The CDR3 is 15 amino acids. The CDR3 bases are TGTGCCAGTAGTATTCGTGGGCTTGGCGGAAACACCATATATTTT. Protein product: CASSIRGLGGNTIYF.

The gene calls are TRBV7-2 and TRBJ1-2; TRBD1 might be the D (5 bases). This CDR3 has 15 amino acids. The germline V gene has CDR1 SGHTA and CDR2 FQGNSA. V dropped 5 bases and J dropped 5 bases, with 18 bases sitting between them. The CDR3 loop reads CASSQQKTALYGYTF. CDR3 nucleotides: TGTGCCAGCAGCCAGCAGAAGACAGCCCTTTATGGCTACACCTTC.

This clone was counted once. This sequence joins TRBV5-8 and TRBJ2-1; weak D call: TRBD2 (5 bases). Between the trimmed V and J ends, which lost 2 bases and 3 bases, there was a span of 9 bases. Germline V lookup: CDR1 SGHTS, CDR2 YDEGEE. This CDR3 spans 14 amino acids. The CDR3 loop is CASSFGLVYNEQFF. As DNA, the CDR3 is TGTGCCAGCAGCTTTGGACTCGTCTACAATGAGCAGTTCTTC.

The CDR3, as DNA: TGTGCCAGCAGCACCCGGGGGTATGGCTACACCTTC. It translates to CASSTRGYGYTF. This chain joins TRBV9 and TRBJ1-2; TRBD1 might be the D (5 bases). The CDR3 sequence is 12 residues long. The ends were cut back, 4 bases at V and 5 bases at J, with 9 bases in the middle. The germline V gene encodes CDR1 SGDLS and CDR2 YYNGEE.

The chain carries TRBV2 and TRBJ2-7, with 7 bases matching TRBD1. Unmatched junction bases numbered 10, after V lost 7 bases and J lost 1 base. The germline V gene encodes CDR1 SNHLY and CDR2 FYNNEI. The CDR3 extends over 15 amino acids. The chain's CDR3 is CASTGQGVISYEQYF. In DNA form, the CDR3 reads TGTGCCAGCACGGGGCAGGGGGTTATTTCCTACGAGCAGTACTTC.

This chain joins TRBV7-6 and TRBJ1-5; 8 bases match TRBD1. The CDR3 has 15 residues. The ends lost 1 base at V and 7 bases at J; junction bases unmatched: 6. The V gene's germline CDR1 is SGHVS and CDR2 FNYEAQ. This chain's CDR3 is CASSLETGVRQPQHF. The CDR3 DNA sequence: TGTGCCAGCAGCTTAGAGACAGGGGTACGGCAGCCCCAGCATTTT.

The V and J genes are TRBV29-1 and TRBJ2-7; D unclear. The V gene's germline CDR1 is SQVTM and CDR2 ANQGSEA. This CDR3 spans 13 amino acids. Trimming left V 4 bases short and J 0 bases short, with 10 bases between. For the CDR3, the DNA is TGCAGCGTTGTTCCGCACAGCTCCTACGAGCAGTACTTC. Its translation is CSVVPHSSYEQYF.

V usage is TRBV14 and J usage is TRBJ2-7; 10 nucleotides agree with TRBD1. The germline V gene has CDR1 SGHDN and CDR2 FVKESK. Trimming took 6 bases from V and 4 from J; bases not matched to a gene: 9. There are 15 residues in the CDR3. The CDR3 DNA sequence: TGTGCCAGCAGTCCCACAGCGGACAGGGGGTACGAGCAGTACTTC. Its translation: CASSPTADRGYEQYF.

This clone was found a few times. The chain joins TRBV6-5 to TRBJ1-1; TRBD1 is a possible D gene (5 bases). The V gene's germline CDR1 is MNHEY and CDR2 SVGAGI. V lost 5 bases, J lost 1 base, and 11 bases lay in between. The CDR3 contains 14 residues. The CDR3 sequence is CASSLFTGNTEAFF. The DNA for the CDR3 is TGTGCCAGCAGTCTATTCACAGGGAACACTGAAGCTTTCTTT.

J is TRBJ1-5 and V is TRBV19, with 7 bases fitting TRBD1. Per the germline V gene, CDR1 is LNHDA and CDR2 is SQIVND (reference sequence). J gave up 5 bases and V 2 bases, and 3 bases lay outside the gene matches. The CDR3 totals 14 residues. The CDR3 DNA is TGTGCCAGTAGTATAAGACAGGGTCATCAGCCCCAGCATTTT. It is translated as CASSIRQGHQPQHF.

The sample holds one count of this clone. The V and J genes are TRBV10-3 and TRBJ1-1; 8 bases line up with TRBD1. The germline gives CDR1 ENHRY, CDR2 SYGVKD. Germline trimming cut 10 bases from V and 3 bases from J; bases unmatched to any gene: 10. There are 14 residues in the CDR3. Here the CDR3 DNA reads TGTGCCACCCGGACAGGGCTAAGGGACACTGAAGCTTTCTTT. Translation: CATRTGLRDTEAFF.

V gene TRBV5-4 combines with J gene TRBJ2-1; D is uncertain. In germline, CDR1 is SGHNT, CDR2 YYREEE (reference sequence). V was pared by 0 bases and J by 4 bases, with 8 bases between. The CDR3 is made up of 14 amino acids. The CDR3 DNA sequence: TGTGCCAGCAGCTTGGACTTGGTGTACAATGAGCAGTTCTTC. Encoded protein: CASSLDLVYNEQFF.